This T cell receptor beta chain derives from a study of shared clonotypes between healthy human individuals. Turning to the study itself: With ages of 18 to 49, the donors were two women and a few men. Donors had three CD4 naive, three CD4 memory, two CD8 naive and one CD8 memory plate apiece.

Only in-frame clones appear in the TCRdb table, and some are missing; sequencing was by immunoSEQ multiplex PCR. Among about 690,000 clones listed, less than 95% were seen once. Trimming shortened V by 0 bases and J by 1 base, and 20 bases separated the two germline ends. The CDR3 length is 19 residues. Germline V gene sequence: CDR1 SNHLY, CDR2 FYNNEI. Worth noting for this clone: Its antigen is currently unknown.

Study observations and caveats: Sorted-subset sequencing was shown by rarefaction to be incomplete despite large depth.

The clonotype comes from a man younger than 35 in good health. Some clones in this sample may be carry-over from other donors' samples. The sequenced sample was memory CD8+ T cells from PBMCs. Subset given: CD45RO+ cells pooled with CCR7-negative TemRA cells. V usage is TRBV2 and J usage is TRBJ2-3, with TRBD2 as a possible D gene (6 bases). CDR3 nucleotides: TGTGCCAGCAGTGAAGCGCTTCTGGGACTTCCGAACCGCACAGATACGCAGTATTTT. It is translated as CASSEALLGLPNRTDTQYF.